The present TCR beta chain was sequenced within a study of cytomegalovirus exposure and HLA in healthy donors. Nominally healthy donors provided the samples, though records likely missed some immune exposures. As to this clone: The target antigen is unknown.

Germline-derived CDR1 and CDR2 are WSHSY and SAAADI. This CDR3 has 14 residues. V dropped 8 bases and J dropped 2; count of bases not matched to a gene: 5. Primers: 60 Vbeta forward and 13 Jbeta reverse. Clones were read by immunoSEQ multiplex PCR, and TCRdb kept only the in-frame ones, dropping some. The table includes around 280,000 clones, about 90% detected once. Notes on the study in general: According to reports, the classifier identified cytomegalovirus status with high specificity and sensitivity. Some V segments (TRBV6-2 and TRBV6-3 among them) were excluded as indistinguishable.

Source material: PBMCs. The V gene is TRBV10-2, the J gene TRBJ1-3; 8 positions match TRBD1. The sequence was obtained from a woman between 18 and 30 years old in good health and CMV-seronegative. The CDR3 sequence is CASWGRGPGNTIYF. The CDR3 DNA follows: TGCGCCAGCTGGGGCAGGGGGCCTGGAAACACCATATATTTT.